Listed below are T cell receptor beta chains from one sample, sequenced in a study of blood T cells in healthy people across ages. TCRdb fed the 5' RACE reads into MiXCR, producing one record per CDR3 protein. The sample holds hundreds of thousands of distinct CDR3 sequences, 40% to 50% seen once. The material sequenced was blood. These receptors all come from a man in his 60s in good health. The CDR3 runs from the conserved cysteine through the conserved F or W. A D gene is named only where the DNA matches it firmly.

V gene: TRBV7-2; D gene: NA; CDR3 protein: CASSSRWGAVSGANVLTF
V gene: TRBV25-1; D gene: NA; CDR3 protein: CASAVTYNEQFF
V gene: TRBV10-1; D gene: NA; CDR3 protein: CASSEGGQGGDTQYF
V gene: TRBV25-1; D gene: NA; CDR3 protein: CASRRGSAETQYF
V gene: TRBV9; D gene: TRBD2; CDR3 protein: CASSPAGYQETQYF
V gene: TRBV7-9; D gene: NA; CDR3 protein: CASSLERCTEAFF
V gene: TRBV27; D gene: TRBD1; CDR3 protein: CASMFTGQSYEQYF
V gene: TRBV6-5; D gene: TRBD1; CDR3 protein: CASGTGQETQYF
V gene: TRBV5-6; D gene: TRBD2; CDR3 protein: CASSPRLAGVLQETQYF
V gene: TRBV7-9; D gene: NA; CDR3 protein: CASTPDGLSGANVLTF
V gene: TRBV14; D gene: NA; CDR3 protein: CASSQATGLPYNEQFF
V gene: TRBV7-2; D gene: NA; CDR3 protein: CASSLAWGARNEQFF
V gene: TRBV24-1; D gene: NA; CDR3 protein: CATSDDEYLADTQYF
V gene: TRBV20-1; D gene: NA; CDR3 protein: CSASRLLDGEQFF
V gene: TRBV11-2; D gene: NA; CDR3 protein: CASAIGAGGADTQYF
V gene: TRBV12-5; D gene: TRBD1; CDR3 protein: CASGVGQGEETQFF
V gene: TRBV6-6; D gene: NA; CDR3 protein: CASSPLPGHSYEQYF
V gene: TRBV5-1; D gene: TRBD2; CDR3 protein: CASSFRLAGDTQYF
V gene: TRBV5-1; D gene: TRBD2; CDR3 protein: CASSAVAGGNNEQFF
V gene: TRBV2; D gene: TRBD2; CDR3 protein: CASRVLPGTRNEQFF
V gene: TRBV10-1; D gene: NA; CDR3 protein: CASSEYRELRSNEQYF
V gene: TRBV20-1; D gene: TRBD1; CDR3 protein: CSAREVQGAIGELFF
V gene: TRBV29-1; D gene: NA; CDR3 protein: CSVGQPITYGYTF
V gene: TRBV20-1; D gene: TRBD1; CDR3 protein: CSAAGTGISYEQYF